Below, 15 T cell receptor beta chains from the same sample are listed, as sequenced in a study of blood T cell repertoires in COVID-19. Measured with immunoSEQ multiplex PCR; TCRdb has only the in-frame clones, and not every one. Of approximately 160,000 clones in the sample, 60% to 85% were seen once. The source material was peripheral blood. These receptors were collected from a man aged 60 to 69 with acute or convalescent COVID-19.

This chain uses TRBV6-5 with TRBJ1-1, with D perhaps TRBD1 (6 bases). The CDR3 has 16 amino acids. Trimming stripped 0 bases from V and 1 base from J, with 12 bases between. The germline gives CDR1 MNHEY, CDR2 SVGAGI. The CDR3 spells CASSYSKGTPNTEAFF. The CDR3 nucleotides are TGTGCCAGCAGTTACTCGAAGGGGACACCGAACACTGAAGCTTTCTTT.

The V call is TRBV4-3, the J call TRBJ1-6; D is undetermined. CDR1 is LGHNA, CDR2 YSLEER, per germline. The V end lost 0 bases, the J end lost 9 bases, and 6 bases lay between the germline ends. The CDR3 runs to 13 residues. CDR3 DNA: TGCGCCAGCAGCCAAGATCGGGGTTCACCCCTCCACTTT. Amino acids: CASSQDRGSPLHF.

Worth noting for this clone: Other DNA sequences in the sample encode the same CDR3. The rearrangement uses TRBV5-1 and TRBJ2-3, with D possibly TRBD2 on 5 matching bases. The CDR3 runs 14 residues. Germline values: CDR1 SGHRS, CDR2 YFSETQ. V gave up 3 bases and J gave up 1 base, with 9 bases separating them. This CDR3 is CASSSTTRTDTQYF. The CDR3 region has the DNA TGCGCCAGCAGCTCGACTACCCGCACAGATACGCAGTATTTT. Full variable domain (rest looked up from reference TRBV5-1 and TRBJ2-3): KAGVTQTPRYLIKTRGQQVTLSCSPISGHRSVSWYQQTPGQGLQFLFEYFSETQRNKGNFPGRFSGRQFSNSRSEMNVSTLELGDSALYLCASSSTTRTDTQYFGPGTRLTVL.

This sequence joins TRBV2 and TRBJ2-5; 8 bases align to TRBD1. Germline assignment: CDR1 SNHLY and CDR2 FYNNEI. The CDR3 has 14 amino acids. J lost 4 bases, V lost 8 bases, and 9 bases had no gene match. CDR3 in amino acids: CASQHSDRAETQYF. The CDR3 DNA is TGTGCCAGCCAACACTCGGACAGGGCAGAGACCCAGTACTTC.

V is TRBV12-3 or TRBV12-4 and J is TRBJ2-2, with TRBD1 identical over 7 bases. The CDR3 extends over 13 amino acids. Losses at the gene ends were 8 bases for V and 4 bases for J; bases not matched to a gene: 4. The CDR3 sequence is CASRDRLTGELFF. CDR3 coding DNA: TGTGCCAGCCGGGACAGACTCACCGGGGAGCTGTTTTTT.

The V call is TRBV19, the J call TRBJ1-5; D call uncertain. Deletions cut 1 base from V and 4 bases from J, with 5 bases between. The germline gives CDR1 LNHDA, CDR2 SQIVND (reference sequence). The CDR3 length is 13 residues. CDR3 nucleotides: TGTGCCAGTAGTATAGCCCTAAATCAGCCCCAGCATTTT. This translates into CASSIALNQPQHF.

The chain carries TRBV19 and TRBJ2-1; TRBD1 agrees at 9 bases. Trimming at V came to 4 bases and at J to 16 bases, leaving 5 bases not matched to a gene. This CDR3 is built from 11 residues. CDR1 and CDR2 (germline): LNHDA, SQIVND (reference sequence). The CDR3 DNA is TGTGCCAGTAGTACCGGGACAGGGATATTCTTC. It codes for CASSTGTGIFF.

This clone has more than one count but fewer than ten. The chain links TRBV24-1 to TRBJ2-7; TRBD2 might be the D (5 bases). The germline gives CDR1 KGHDR, CDR2 SFDVKD. CDR3 length: 15 amino acids. The V gene lost 4 bases and the J gene lost 2 bases, with 14 bases spanning the gap. The CDR3 DNA follows: TGTGCCACCAGTGACCGTACTAGAGGTACCTACGAGCAGTACTTC. Amino acids: CATSDRTRGTYEQYF.

This chain connects TRBV4-2 to TRBJ1-2, with D perhaps matching TRBD1 (6 bases). CDR1 and CDR2 from the germline V gene are LGHNA and YNFKEQ. The V gene lost 0 bases and the J gene lost 3 bases, with 11 bases spanning the gap. CDR3 length equals 15 residues. The CDR3 reads CASSQDLGGYYGYTF. In DNA, the CDR3 is TGTGCCAGCAGCCAAGATTTAGGGGGTTACTATGGCTACACCTTC.

V usage is TRBV20-1 and J usage is TRBJ2-5; no firm D call. The CDR3 is made up of 11 amino acids. Between the trimmed V and J ends, which lost 6 bases and 5 bases, there was a span of 10 bases. Germline CDR1 is DFQATT and CDR2 is SNEGSKA (reference sequence). DNA of the CDR3: TGCAGTGCAGGCCCCGGGGAGACCCAGTACTTC. Its protein product is CSAGPGETQYF.

The V call is TRBV20-1, the J call TRBJ2-1, with TRBD1 matching over 10 bases. The junction had 6 bases not matched to a gene; V was cut back by 3 bases and J by 7 bases. Germline V gives CDR1 DFQATT, CDR2 SNEGSKA (reference sequence). The CDR3 runs 14 residues. The CDR3 sequence: CSASRDRGLNEQFF. In DNA, the CDR3 is TGCAGTGCTAGTAGGGACAGGGGATTGAATGAGCAGTTCTTC.

V and J are TRBV9 and TRBJ1-1, with D unclear. This CDR3 is 16 amino acids long. Trimming pared 3 bases from V and 2 bases from J, leaving 17 bases between. CDR1 and CDR2 (germline): SGDLS, YYNGEE. The CDR3 sequence: CASSGAFGEPNTEAFF. The CDR3 DNA reads as TGTGCCAGCAGCGGAGCCTTCGGGGAACCAAACACTGAAGCTTTCTTT.

The chain uses TRBV6-5 and TRBJ2-7, with TRBD2 matching 7 bases. The ends lost 6 bases at V and 3 bases at J; junction bases unmatched: 5. This CDR3 comprises 13 residues. In germline, CDR1 is MNHEY, CDR2 SVGAGI. This CDR3 reads CASRPSGNYEQYF. DNA for the CDR3: TGTGCCAGCAGACCCAGCGGGAACTACGAGCAGTACTTC.

This chain links TRBV7-3 with TRBJ2-5, with 11 nucleotides matching TRBD1. CDR3 length: 15 residues. The germline V gene encodes CDR1 SGHTA and CDR2 FQGTGA. After removal of 4 bases from V and 4 bases from J, the junction contained 5 bases not matched to a gene. As DNA, the CDR3 is TGTGCCAGCAGCTCATCCGGGACAGGGGGAGAGACCCAGTACTTC. This encodes CASSSSGTGGETQYF.

In the case of this clone: Within the sample, other DNA sequences also encode this same CDR3. The chain links TRBV19 to TRBJ1-1, with D maybe TRBD1 (6 bases). From germline, CDR1 is LNHDA and CDR2 SQIVND (reference sequence). V was shortened by 5 bases and J by 0 bases, with 10 bases between the two germline ends. The CDR3 length is 14 residues. CDR3 residues: CASSSTGLNTEAFF. CDR3 in DNA: TGTGCCAGTAGTTCGACAGGACTGAACACTGAAGCTTTCTTT.